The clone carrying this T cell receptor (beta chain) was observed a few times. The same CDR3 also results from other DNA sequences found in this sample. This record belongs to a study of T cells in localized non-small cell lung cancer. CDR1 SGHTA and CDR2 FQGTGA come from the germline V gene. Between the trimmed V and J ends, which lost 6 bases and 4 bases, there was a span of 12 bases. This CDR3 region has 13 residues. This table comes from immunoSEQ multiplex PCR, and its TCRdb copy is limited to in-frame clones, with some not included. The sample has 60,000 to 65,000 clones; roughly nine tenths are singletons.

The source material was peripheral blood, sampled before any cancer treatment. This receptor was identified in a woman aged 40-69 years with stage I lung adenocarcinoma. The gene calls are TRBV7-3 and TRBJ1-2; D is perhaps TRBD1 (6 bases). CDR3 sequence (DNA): TGTGCCAGCAGTCCGGGACAAAGCTATGGCTACACCTTC. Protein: CASSPGQSYGYTF.